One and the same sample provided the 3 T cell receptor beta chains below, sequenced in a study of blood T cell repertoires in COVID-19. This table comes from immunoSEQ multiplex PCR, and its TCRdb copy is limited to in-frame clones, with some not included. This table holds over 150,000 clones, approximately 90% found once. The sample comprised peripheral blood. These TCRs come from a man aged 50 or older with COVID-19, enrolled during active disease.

The CDR3 loop is CASSFLGQGNEQFF. CDR3 DNA: TGTGCCAGCAGTTTTCTGGGACAGGGTAATGAGCAGTTCTTC. This rearrangement joins TRBV9 to TRBJ2-1; 9 positions agree with TRBD1. This CDR3 has 14 residues. Trimming removed 5 bases from V and 7 bases from J; junction bases left unmatched: 7. Germline assignment: CDR1 SGDLS and CDR2 YYNGEE.

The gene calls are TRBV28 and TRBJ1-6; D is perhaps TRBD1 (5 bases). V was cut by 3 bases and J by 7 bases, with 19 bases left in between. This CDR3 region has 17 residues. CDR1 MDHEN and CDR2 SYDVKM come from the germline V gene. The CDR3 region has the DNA TGTGCCAGCAGTTTCCCCCTGGCAACAGGTACCAATTCACCCCTCCACTTT. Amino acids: CASSFPLATGTNSPLHF.

The CDR3 sequence is CASSSYRVYMNTEAFF. CDR3 in DNA: TGTGCCAGCAGCTCATACAGGGTTTACATGAACACTGAAGCTTTCTTT. The chain employs TRBV14 and TRBJ1-1; tentative D call: TRBD1 (6 bases). Per germline, CDR1 SGHDN and CDR2 FVKESK. The V end lost 5 bases, the J end lost 0 bases, and 16 bases lay between the germline ends. This CDR3 spans 16 amino acids.